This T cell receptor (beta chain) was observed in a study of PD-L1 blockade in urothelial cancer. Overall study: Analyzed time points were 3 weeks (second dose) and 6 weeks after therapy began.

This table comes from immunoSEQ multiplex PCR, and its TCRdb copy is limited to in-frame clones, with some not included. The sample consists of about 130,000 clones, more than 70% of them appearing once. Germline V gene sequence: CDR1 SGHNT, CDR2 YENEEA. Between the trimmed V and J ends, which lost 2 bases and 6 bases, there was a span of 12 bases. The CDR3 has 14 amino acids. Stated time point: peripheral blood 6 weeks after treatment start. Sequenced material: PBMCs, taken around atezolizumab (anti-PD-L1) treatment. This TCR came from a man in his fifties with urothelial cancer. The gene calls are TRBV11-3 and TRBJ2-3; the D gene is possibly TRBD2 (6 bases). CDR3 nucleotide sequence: TGTGCCAGCAGCTTAAACGGGAGTGCCGATACGCAGTATTTT. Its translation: CASSLNGSADTQYF.